The 19 T cell receptor beta chains presented below share a single source sample, sequenced in a study of early T cells in non-severe SARS-CoV-2 infection. TCRdb processed the 5' RACE reads anew with MiXCR; each CDR3 protein has one entry. The data contain tens of thousands of distinct CDR3 sequences, about 5% of them singletons. What was sequenced was whole blood. These receptors were taken from an adult who was a healthcare worker with PCR-confirmed SARS-CoV-2 infection or an uninfected control (not recorded which).

This clonotype was seen ten or more times. V is TRBV29-1 and J is TRBJ2-5; D possibly uses TRBD1 or TRBD2 (5 bases each). The CDR3 extends over 18 amino acids. With 6 bases removed from V and 1 base from J, the gap between germline ends came to 27 bases. Germline CDR1 is SQVTM and CDR2 is ANQGSEA. CDR3 protein: CSVRFRDRLVGPQETQYF. CDR3 DNA: TGCAGCGTCCGTTTCCGGGACCGTTTAGTGGGGCCCCAAGAGACCCAGTACTTC.

This clonotype was detected once. The gene calls are TRBV12-3 or TRBV12-4 and TRBJ2-3; TRBD2 is a possible D gene (7 bases). CDR3 length: 15 residues. Trimming stripped 6 bases from V and 7 bases from J, with 20 bases between. The DNA for the CDR3 is TGTGCCAGCAGCCCACGGGGGGCCATCAAAAATACGCAGTATTTT. Translation: CASSPRGAIKNTQYF.

Ten or more counts support this clonotype. This rearrangement joins TRBV7-2 to TRBJ1-1; D not certain. The CDR3 loop spans 15 amino acids. Trimming left V 4 bases short and J 0 bases short, with 12 bases between. Per germline, CDR1 SGHTA and CDR2 FQGNSA. The CDR3 is CASSYQATMNTEAFF. The CDR3 DNA reads as TGTGCCAGCAGCTACCAAGCCACTATGAACACTGAAGCTTTCTTT.

Comments on this clonotype: This may be a read error, as it is one base from a much larger clone. This sequence joins TRBV19 and TRBJ2-4; 7 bases map to TRBD2. The CDR3 sequence is 13 residues long. Germline V gene data show CDR1 as LNHDA and CDR2 as SQIVND (reference sequence). The CDR3 DNA sequence: TGTGCCAGTAACTCCGCGGGGGTCCTCCGACCCACCTTC. This gives the protein CASNSAGVLRPTF.

The sample holds many counts of this clonotype. The chain links TRBV10-3 to TRBJ2-1, with 8 bases identical to TRBD1. Germline loops: CDR1 ENHRY, CDR2 SYGVKD. The CDR3 totals 16 residues. The trim removed 4 bases at V and 2 bases at J, leaving 7 bases unmatched. CDR3 bases: TGTGCCATCAGTGTCGGAGGACAGGGTACCTACAATGAGCAGTTCTTC. Translation: CAISVGGQGTYNEQFF.

This clonotype was detected ten times or more. The rearrangement links TRBV18 to TRBJ2-4, with D unclear. Germline CDR1 is KGHSH and CDR2 is LQKENI. CDR3 length: 15 amino acids. V dropped 3 bases and J dropped 1 base, with 10 bases sitting between them. In DNA, the CDR3 is TGTGCCAGCTCACCGTCTGAGTTGGCCAAAAACATTCAGTACTTC. It codes for CASSPSELAKNIQYF.

This clonotype occurred many times. The J gene is TRBJ1-1, the V gene TRBV5-1; D is unresolved. The CDR3 spans 15 residues. V dropped 4 bases and J dropped 4 bases, with 17 bases sitting between them. The germline CDR1 and CDR2 sequences are SGHRS and YFSETQ. Here the CDR3 DNA reads TGCGCCAGCAGCCAAGATTACAGCAGGATCACTGAAGCTTTCTTT. This sequence encodes CASSQDYSRITEAFF.

This clonotype came up many times. The gene calls are TRBV7-2 and TRBJ2-1; no definite D call. V gave up 3 bases and J gave up 0 bases, with 3 bases separating them. Germline V CDR1 and CDR2: SGHTA, FQGNSA. CDR3 length: 13 amino acids. CDR3 in amino acids: CASSFSSYNEQFF. The CDR3 DNA reads TGTGCCAGCAGCTTTAGCTCCTACAATGAGCAGTTCTTC.

This clonotype appeared many times. The CDR3 region has the DNA TGTGCCAGCAGCCGGACTAGCGGGAGGGCCGGTGAGCAGTTCTTC. It is translated as CASSRTSGRAGEQFF. The chain couples TRBV11-2 to TRBJ2-1; TRBD2 agrees at 15 bases. The junction had 5 bases not matched to a gene; V was cut back by 5 bases and J by 9 bases. The CDR3 totals 15 residues. Germline loops: CDR1 SGHAT, CDR2 FQNNGV.

This clonotype has at least ten counts. This rearrangement joins TRBV7-9 to TRBJ2-7; D uncertain. The CDR3 extends over 14 amino acids. Trimming cost V 1 base and J 2 bases, with 9 bases left between them. CDR1 is SEHNR, CDR2 FQNEAQ, per germline (reference sequence). The CDR3 nucleotides read TGTGCCAGCAGCTTAGGAAGCTTGGCCTACGAGCAGTACTTC. Protein: CASSLGSLAYEQYF.

The chain recombines TRBV9 with TRBJ2-2, with D uncertain. Germline values: CDR1 SGDLS, CDR2 YYNGEE. V was clipped by 2 bases and J by 3 bases, with 11 bases between them. The CDR3 spans 15 residues. CDR3 in DNA: TGTGCCAGCAGCGTCCGGGCCCACTACACCGGGGAGCTGTTTTTT. Residues: CASSVRAHYTGELFF.

The V call is TRBV20-1, the J call TRBJ1-1; 11 nucleotides line up with TRBD1. Per the germline V gene, CDR1 is DFQATT and CDR2 is SNEGSKA (reference sequence). This CDR3 contains 14 residues. V dropped 5 bases and J dropped 6; count of bases not matched to a gene: 8. For the CDR3, the DNA is TGCAGTGCTTCCCGGGACAGGGGGAATCCTGAAGCTTTCTTT. This translates into CSASRDRGNPEAFF.

The V call is TRBV15, the J call TRBJ2-3, with unresolved D. The germline V gene encodes CDR1 LNHNV and CDR2 YYDKDF (reference sequence). The CDR3 extends over 11 amino acids. V was pared by 2 bases and J by 5 bases, with 2 bases between. Here the CDR3 reads CATSRLDTQYF. CDR3 nucleotides: TGTGCCACCAGCAGACTAGATACGCAGTATTTT.

This clonotype came up a few times. Possible read error: a much larger clone is one base away. The J gene is TRBJ1-2, the V gene TRBV7-8; D might be TRBD1 (6 bases). Germline V gene sequence: CDR1 SGHVS, CDR2 FQNEAQ. Deletions cut 3 bases from V and 6 bases from J, with 11 bases between. CDR3 length: 13 amino acids. Here the CDR3 DNA reads TGTGCCAGCAGCTTGGAGGGGGGGGATGGCTACACCTTC. Its translation is CASSLEGGDGYTF.

This clonotype was counted between two and nine times. The chain links TRBV7-2 to TRBJ1-5; no clear D. Trimming removed 4 bases at V and 0 bases at J, with 4 bases between. There are 13 residues in the CDR3. Germline CDR1 SGHTA, CDR2 FQGNSA. Here the CDR3 DNA reads TGTGCCAGCAGCTCTTATAGCAATCAGCCCCAGCATTTT. It encodes CASSSYSNQPQHF.

This clonotype appeared many times. The J gene is TRBJ1-1, the V gene TRBV30, with no clear D. V dropped 2 bases and J dropped 4 bases, with 8 bases sitting between them. Germline V gene data show CDR1 as GTSNPN and CDR2 as SVGIG (reference sequence). The CDR3 sequence is 12 residues long. The CDR3 spells CAWSREGTEAFF. In DNA, the CDR3 is TGTGCCTGGAGTAGAGAAGGCACTGAAGCTTTCTTT.

This clonotype has ten or more counts. The chain recombines TRBV30 with TRBJ1-5; no firm D call. CDR3 length: 14 amino acids. CDR1 and CDR2 (germline): GTSNPN, SVGIG (reference sequence). V dropped 0 bases and J dropped 11 bases, with 17 bases sitting between them. CDR3 nucleotides: TGTGCCTGGAGTGTACTAGACGAAGGATCAGCCCAGCATTTT. This encodes CAWSVLDEGSAQHF.

This clonotype was seen many times. This sequence joins TRBV30 and TRBJ2-1; 7 bases match TRBD1. This CDR3 contains 13 residues. The V gene's germline CDR1 is GTSNPN and CDR2 SVGIG (reference sequence). J gave up 0 bases and V 8 bases, and 4 bases lay outside the gene matches. CDR3 in DNA: TGTGCCGGACGGGACAGCTCCTACAATGAGCAGTTCTTC. It specifies CAGRDSSYNEQFF.

This clonotype was seen repeatedly, ten times or more. The V gene is TRBV3-1, the J gene TRBJ2-1; D is unresolved. Germline-derived CDR1 and CDR2 are LGHDT and YNNKEL (reference sequence). The CDR3 is 14 residues long. Trimming left V 4 bases short and J 0 bases short, with 7 bases between. The CDR3, as DNA: TGTGCCAGCAGCCCAACGTACTCCTACAATGAGCAGTTCTTC. Protein sequence: CASSPTYSYNEQFF.